The rows below give T cell receptor beta chains drawn from one sample of a study of shared clonotypes between healthy human individuals. Sequenced by immunoSEQ multiplex PCR; TCRdb stores in-frame clones only, minus some. In the table there are under 600,000 clones, roughly 98% of which are singletons. The sample consisted of naive CD8+ T cells sorted from blood. The receptors were sampled from a man aged 30 to 45 in good health. The CDR3 runs from the conserved cysteine through the conserved F or W. The D gene is left open where the match is weak. Part of the rows lack a size; the others show once, few, many or a class for expanded clones.

>NA|NA|TRBJ1-5|TRBV6-1
TGTGCCAGCAGGGAATCAGGGGATAGGTTCGATCAGCCCCAGCATTTT
CASRESGDRFDQPQHF
>once|TRBD1|TRBJ2-3|TRBV7-9
TGTGCCAGCAGACCCACAGGGGGCGATGGGCAGTATTTT
CASRPTGGDGQYF
>NA|NA|TRBJ2-7|TRBV4-1
TGCGCCAGCAGCCAAGCCCGGGGCCTCCGCGAGCAGTACTTC
CASSQARGLREQYF
>NA|NA|TRBJ2-3|TRBV29-1
TGCAGCGCTCTAGGCGGGAGCACAGATACGCAGTATTTT
CSALGGSTDTQYF
>NA|NA|TRBJ2-5|TRBV13
TGTGCCAGCAGATGGGGTAGTCAAGAGACCCAGTACTTC
CASRWGSQETQYF
>NA|NA|TRBJ2-2|TRBV27
TGTGCCAGCAGTCTGGACTTCTTGGGGGGGGAGCTGTTTTTT
CASSLDFLGGELFF
>NA|NA|TRBJ2-5|TRBV15
TGTGCCACCAGCAGAGTGCGGAACCAAGAGACCCAGTACTTC
CATSRVRNQETQYF
>NA|NA|TRBJ2-7|TRBV5-8
TGTGCCAGCAGCCGGAGTGTGGTGGCGGGCTACGAGCAGTACTTC
CASSRSVVAGYEQYF
>NA|NA|TRBJ2-2|TRBV7-3
TGTGCCAGCAGCTCGACGAGGGGTGCCGGGGAGCTGTTTTTT
CASSSTRGAGELFF
>NA|NA|TRBJ1-1|TRBV5-5
TGTGCCAGCAGCTTGCTCCCCCCGGGACCAGCCGGGGAGGACACTGAAGCTTTCTTT
CASSLLPPGPAGEDTEAFF
>NA|TRBD2|TRBJ2-3|TRBV29-1
TGCAGCGCACTTCTAGCGGGAGGGCCCTCCGCCGATACGCAGTATTTT
CSALLAGGPSADTQYF
>NA|TRBD1|TRBJ2-7|TRBV7-8
TGTGCCAGCAGCCCCGGACCGGGACAGGGCTACGAGCAGTACTTC
CASSPGPGQGYEQYF
>NA|TRBD2|TRBJ2-7|TRBV28
TGTGCCAGCAGTTCCGGGACTAGCGGGATCTCCGAGCAGTACTTC
CASSSGTSGISEQYF
>NA|NA|TRBJ2-1|TRBV7-7
TGTGCTAGCAGCCCAACAACTATGACCGACAATGAGCAGTTCTTC
CASSPTTMTDNEQFF
>NA|TRBD2|TRBJ2-1|TRBV7-2
TGTGCCTCACTATCGGGAGGCGCCTACGATTACAATGAGCAGTTCTTC
CASLSGGAYDYNEQFF
>NA|NA|TRBJ2-1|TRBV5-1
TGCGCCAGCAGCCGAAGGGACTCCTCCTACAATGAGCAGTTCTTC
CASSRRDSSYNEQFF
>NA|TRBD2|TRBJ2-5|TRBV2
TGTGCCAGCAGTCAAGCCGAGGGGACTATCCAAGAGACCCAGTACTTC
CASSQAEGTIQETQYF
>NA|NA|TRBJ2-1|TRBV7-6
TGTGCCAGCAGCTTAGGGCAGGGGCGAAATGAGCAGTTCTTC
CASSLGQGRNEQFF
>NA|TRBD1|TRBJ2-7|TRBV15
TGTGCCACCAGCAAGGTGGGACAGGGGAAATACGAGCAGTACTTC
CATSKVGQGKYEQYF
>NA|NA|TRBJ2-5|TRBV7-6
TGTGCCAGCAGCTTTGGAGAGACCCAGTACTTC
CASSFGETQYF
>once|NA|TRBJ2-1|TRBV2
TGTGCCACCGCAGACGGGTACAATGAGCAGTTCTTC
CATADGYNEQFF
>NA|NA|TRBJ1-2|TRBV2
TGTGCCAGCAGTGAAGTAAGCGGGGACGGATACTATGGCTACACCTTC
CASSEVSGDGYYGYTF
>NA|TRBD1|TRBJ2-2|TRBV7-3
TGTGCCAGCAGCCACCTGGACAGGGGGAACACCGGGGAGCTGTTTTTT
CASSHLDRGNTGELFF
>once|NA|TRBJ1-2|TRBV5-1
TGCGCCAGCAGCGGATCGGGACATTCTAACTATGGCTACACCTTC
CASSGSGHSNYGYTF
>NA|TRBD1|TRBJ2-5|TRBV11-2
TGTGCCAGCAGCTTGCGGGACAGGGGGTTTCAAGAGACCCAGTACTTC
CASSLRDRGFQETQYF
>NA|TRBD2|TRBJ2-5|TRBV2
TGTGCCAGCAGTGTGGCGGGAGCCCAAGAGACCCAGTACTTC
CASSVAGAQETQYF
>NA|NA|TRBJ2-7|TRBV7-9
TGTGCCAGCAGCTGGGACGTAAGAGCCTACGAGCAGTACTTC
CASSWDVRAYEQYF
>NA|NA|TRBJ2-2|TRBV27
TGTGCCAGCAGTAACCTAGGAATCGGGGAGCTGTTTTTT
CASSNLGIGELFF
>NA|NA|TRBJ1-2|TRBV28
TGTGCCAGCAGTTCAATCACAGACCCATTTAACTATGGCTACACCTTC
CASSSITDPFNYGYTF
>NA|NA|TRBJ2-3|TRBV29-1
TGCAGCGTCAGGAGGGAAGATACGCAGTATTTT
CSVRREDTQYF
>NA|NA|TRBJ1-1|TRBV29-1
TGCAGCGCTGGGGGTTTTTACACTGAAGCTTTCTTT
CSAGGFYTEAFF
>NA|TRBD2|TRBJ2-3|TRBV5-5
TGTGCCAGCAGCTGGCGGGGGGCTGCTGATACGCAGTATTTT
CASSWRGAADTQYF
>NA|NA|TRBJ2-1|TRBV18
TGTGCCAGCTCACCACCCGCAGGGGGGACGTACAATGAGCAGTTCTTC
CASSPPAGGTYNEQFF
>NA|NA|TRBJ2-4|TRBV29-1
TGCAGCGTTGCGGGAGCGTCCGCTCGACCGGATCCGGCTAACATTCAGTACTTC
CSVAGASARPDPANIQYF
>NA|NA|TRBJ1-5|TRBV5-1
TGCGCCAGCAGCTACGGAGAATTTAGCAATCAGCCCCAGCATTTT
CASSYGEFSNQPQHF
>NA|NA|TRBJ1-2|TRBV5-6
TGTGCCAGCAGTCAAGGCGGGGGTCCCCACTATGGCTACACCTTC
CASSQGGGPHYGYTF
>once|NA|TRBJ2-7|TRBV7-9
TGTGCCAGCAGCTTAAGTGGTAGGGAACGCTCCTACGAGCAGTACTTC
CASSLSGRERSYEQYF
>NA|NA|TRBJ2-7|TRBV9
TGTGCCAGCAGCAAGGACGGGGGCTACGAGCAGTACTTC
CASSKDGGYEQYF
>NA|NA|TRBJ2-2|TRBV21-1
TGTGCCAGCAGCACACAGGCCCCAGGGGTTGAGGGCGGGGAGCTGTTTTTT
CASSTQAPGVEGGELFF
>NA|NA|TRBJ2-3|TRBV27
TGTGCCAGCAGTTTACAGTGGGCAGAATTCACAGATACGCAGTATTTT
CASSLQWAEFTDTQYF
>once|NA|TRBJ1-2|TRBV7-9
TGTGCCAGCAGCTTACTGCCGAGGGAGTTGAACTATGGCTACACCTTC
CASSLLPRELNYGYTF
>once|NA|TRBJ2-3|TRBV2
TGTGCCAGCAGTGAACTGCCTAGCGGCACAGATACGCAGTATTTT
CASSELPSGTDTQYF